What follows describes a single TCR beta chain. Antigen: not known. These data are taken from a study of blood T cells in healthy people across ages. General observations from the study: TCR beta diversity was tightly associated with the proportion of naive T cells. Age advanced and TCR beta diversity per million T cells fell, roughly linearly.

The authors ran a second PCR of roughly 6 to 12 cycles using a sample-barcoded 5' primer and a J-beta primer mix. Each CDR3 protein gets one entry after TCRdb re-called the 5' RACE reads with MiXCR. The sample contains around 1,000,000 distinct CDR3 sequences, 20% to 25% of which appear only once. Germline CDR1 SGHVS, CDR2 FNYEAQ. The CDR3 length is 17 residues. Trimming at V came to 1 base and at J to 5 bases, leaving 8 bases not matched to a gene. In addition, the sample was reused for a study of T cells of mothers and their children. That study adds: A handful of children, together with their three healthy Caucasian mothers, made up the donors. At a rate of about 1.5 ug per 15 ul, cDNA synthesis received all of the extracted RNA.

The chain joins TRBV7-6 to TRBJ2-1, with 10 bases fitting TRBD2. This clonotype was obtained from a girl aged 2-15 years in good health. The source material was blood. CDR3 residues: CASSLGYSGRRHNEQFF. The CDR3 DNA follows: TGTGCCAGCAGCTTAGGTTATAGCGGGAGGCGCCACAATGAGCAGTTCTTC.